This TCR beta chain came from a study of blood T cells in healthy people across ages. In the case of this clonotype: As yet, its antigen is unknown.

Overall study findings and caveats: There were more naive CD4+ cells and higher diversity in long-lived donors than in aged donors.

Germline-derived CDR1 and CDR2 are MDHEN and SYDVKM. This CDR3 contains 14 residues. Trimming cost V 2 bases and J 4 bases; bases outside gene matches: 3. It was with a sample-barcoded 5' primer and a J-beta primer mix that a second PCR of roughly 7 to 12 cycles was run. In TCRdb, the 5' RACE reads were re-called with MiXCR into one record per CDR3 protein. Of 760,000 or so distinct CDR3 sequences in the sample, approximately 25% were seen once. The same sample was also studied in work on T cells of mothers and their children.

The sequence was collected from a boy aged 10-17 years in good health. Sequenced: blood. The chain uses TRBV28 and TRBJ2-3, with 7 bases that match TRBD1. This chain's CDR3 is CASSLEGAPDTQYF. The CDR3 DNA reads as TGTGCCAGCAGTTTAGAGGGGGCCCCAGATACGCAGTATTTT.